One T cell receptor beta chain is described in this entry. The data were produced by immunoSEQ multiplex PCR, yet TCRdb's version contains in-frame clones alone and is incomplete. The table records fewer than 200,000 clones, under 95% of them present only once. The sample belongs to a study of cytomegalovirus exposure and HLA in healthy donors. The germline V and J ends were trimmed by 0 bases and 3 bases, with 9 bases remaining between them. CDR3 size: 15 residues. Germline V CDR1 and CDR2: SGDLS, YYNGEE. The receptor comes from a woman between 18 and 30 years old in good health and CMV-seropositive. Input material: PBMCs. The chain couples TRBV9 to TRBJ2-2, with D perhaps TRBD2 (5 bases). CDR3 loop: CASSVDDGDTGELFF. CDR3 coding DNA: TGTGCCAGCAGCGTAGATGACGGGGACACCGGGGAGCTGTTTTTT.